The 6 T cell receptor beta chains listed next were all sequenced from one sample in a study of cytomegalovirus exposure and HLA in healthy donors. The PCR used 60 Vbeta and 13 Jbeta primers. Assay used: immunoSEQ multiplex PCR; TCRdb lists only in-frame clones, some missing. The sample has some 180,000 clones, roughly 79% seen once. Sequences were obtained from PBMCs. The receptor set was obtained from a male donor in good health and CMV-seronegative.

This chain joins TRBV6-1 and TRBJ1-1; no firm D call. From germline, CDR1 is MNHNS and CDR2 SASEGT. This CDR3 spans 13 amino acids. Trimming cost V 6 bases and J 1 base, with 9 bases left between them. The CDR3 spells CASRGGWNTEAFF. CDR3 DNA sequence: TGTGCCAGCAGGGGCGGGTGGAACACTGAAGCTTTCTTT.

V and J are TRBV2 and TRBJ2-1, with D unclear. Germline V gene lookup returns CDR1 SNHLY and CDR2 FYNNEI. The CDR3 runs 14 residues. V was trimmed by 2 bases and J by 4 bases, leaving 9 bases between them. The CDR3 region is CASSERQAYNEQFF. The CDR3 DNA reads as TGTGCCAGCAGTGAAAGGCAGGCGTACAATGAGCAGTTCTTC.

The chain carries TRBV5-4 and TRBJ1-1, with TRBD1 matching over 7 bases. Per germline, CDR1 SGHNT and CDR2 YYREEE (reference sequence). Unmatched junction bases numbered 2, after V lost 0 bases and J lost 6 bases. The CDR3 sequence is 13 residues long. Here the CDR3 DNA reads TGTGCCAGCAGCTTGGGAGGGGGCGCTGAAGCTTTCTTT. It specifies CASSLGGGAEAFF.

This chain joins TRBV21-1 and TRBJ2-3; TRBD2 is taken as the D call from the table, unchecked against the DNA. TRBV21-1 is a documented pseudogene. CDR3 length equals 15 residues. CDR3 amino acids: CASATASVSTDTQYF. CDR3 nucleotides: TGTGCCAGCGCAACGGCTAGCGTGAGCACAGATACGCAGTATTTT.

V and J are TRBV6-5 and TRBJ1-2, with D maybe TRBD1 (6 bases). Per the germline V gene, CDR1 is MNHEY and CDR2 is SVGAGI. The CDR3 has 12 amino acids. V was clipped by 7 bases and J by 9 bases, with 15 bases between them. The CDR3 loop is CASTKTGISYTF. CDR3 sequence (DNA): TGTGCCAGCACCAAAACAGGGATAAGCTACACCTTC.

CDR3 region: CSAQTDTYEQYF. CDR3 DNA: TGCAGCGCTCAGACAGACACCTACGAGCAGTACTTC. V is TRBV29-1 and J is TRBJ2-7; D perhaps matches TRBD1 (5 bases). CDR3 length equals 12 residues. Germline V gene lookup returns CDR1 SQVTM and CDR2 ANQGSEA. V was pared by 7 bases and J by 2 bases, with 12 bases between.